These T cell receptor beta chains were read from a single sample in a study of cytomegalovirus exposure and HLA in healthy donors. Sequencing was performed with immunoSEQ multiplex PCR; in TCRdb, only in-frame clones are kept and a portion is missing. The table records more than 130,000 clones, around 77% of them present only once. The sequenced sample was PBMCs. The receptors were gathered from a man younger than 45 in good health and CMV-seronegative. Each CDR3 is given with its conserved first and last residue. The listing skips clone size in some rows; elsewhere it reads once, few, many or a size class.

TRBV4-2,.,CASSQSGQGAYEQYF
TRBV5-4,.,CASSAGAGLNYGYTF
TRBV5-4,.,CASSVFSGANVLTF
TRBV5-1,.,CASSAGTGAETQYF
TRBV19,.,CASSIVENQPQNF
TRBV29-1,.,CSVELVRDEQYF
TRBV11-1,.,CASSPPGEFTQYF
TRBV10-1,.,CASSESGHRYGYTF
TRBV6-1,.,CASSPTRGGEEQFF
TRBV7-8,.,CASSSRQQGARSPLHF
TRBV2,.,CASSDSGALVTGELFF
TRBV6-5,.,CASSRSGQGGYPF
TRBV6-4,.,CASSDSLAGDHNEQFF
TRBV4-2,.,CATGQGSFMNTEAFF
TRBV7-9,.,CASSNRDREDIQYF
TRBV6-1,.,CASSQTGGAKNIQYF
TRBV5-1,once,CASSLYSGAQGTQYF
TRBV7-2,.,CASSLVMNTEAFF
TRBV6-5,.,CASSYNMNTEAFF
TRBV9,.,CASSVATTAYGYTF
TRBV4-1,.,CASSQGVGQHTEAFF
TRBV29-1,.,CSVGSLAYRTDTQYF
TRBV7-9,few,CASSVRQGLNTEAFF
TRBV6-5,.,CGAGTGYLPQYF
TRBV5-1,.,CASSLEQEGEKLFF
TRBV5-1,.,CASSLATGVYEQYF
TRBV2,.,CASSESLAGADEQYF
TRBV28,.,CASSLTGTAANYGYTF
TRBV5-1,few,CASRQYSYNSPLHF
TRBV6-5,.,CASSAIEDTQYF
TRBV30,once,CACGTGGYEQYF
TRBV5-6,.,CASSPAPGGTEAFF
TRBV2,few,CASSGGGSGRNNEQFF
TRBV7-9,.,CASSLAGTGQTEAFF
TRBV28,.,CASSPPRGWDTEAFF
TRBV4-1,.,CASSQRLAGGSSTDTQYF
TRBV7-2,.,CASSLVGGGVTGELFF
TRBV5-4,.,CASSFGTGDAGNTIYF
TRBV6-1,few,CASSEILETWPQHF
TRBV6-4,many,CASSDSAGTGGNEQFF
TRBV5-1,.,CASSLTGRGPPPYNEQFF
TRBV11-3,once,CASSLDGTGGYEQYF
TRBV10-3,.,CAISELEPGTVLTF
TRBV19,.,CASSIDSRTYEQYF
TRBV28,.,CASSPRDRASPPQHF
TRBV14,.,CASSHETGGWRAFF
TRBV28,once,CASSPTDFNEKLFF
TRBV2,.,CASSEFSFSGNTIYF